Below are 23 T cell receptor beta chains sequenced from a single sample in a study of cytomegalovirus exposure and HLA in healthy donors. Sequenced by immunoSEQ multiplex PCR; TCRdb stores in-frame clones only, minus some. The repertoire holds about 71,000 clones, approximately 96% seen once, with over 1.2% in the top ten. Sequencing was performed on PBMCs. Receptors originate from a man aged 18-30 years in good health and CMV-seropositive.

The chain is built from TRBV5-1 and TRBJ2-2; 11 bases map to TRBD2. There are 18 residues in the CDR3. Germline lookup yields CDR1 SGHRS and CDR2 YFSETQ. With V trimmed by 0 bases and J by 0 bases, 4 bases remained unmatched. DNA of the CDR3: TGCGCCAGCAGCTTGGCGACTAGCGGGGAAGCGAACACCGGGGAGCTGTTTTTT. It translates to CASSLATSGEANTGELFF.

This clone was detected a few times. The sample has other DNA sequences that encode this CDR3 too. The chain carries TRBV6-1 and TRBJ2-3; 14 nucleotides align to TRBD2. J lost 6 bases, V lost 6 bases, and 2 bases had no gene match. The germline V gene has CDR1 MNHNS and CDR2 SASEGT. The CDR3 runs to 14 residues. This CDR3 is CASSGLAGGDTQYF. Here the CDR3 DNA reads TGTGCCAGCAGCGGACTAGCGGGGGGTGATACGCAGTATTTT.

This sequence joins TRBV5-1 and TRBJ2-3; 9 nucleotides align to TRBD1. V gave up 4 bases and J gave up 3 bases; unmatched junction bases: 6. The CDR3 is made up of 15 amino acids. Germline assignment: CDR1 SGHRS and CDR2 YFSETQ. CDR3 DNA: TGCGCCAGCAGCGGACCGGGACAGGGAACAGATACGCAGTATTTT. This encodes CASSGPGQGTDTQYF.

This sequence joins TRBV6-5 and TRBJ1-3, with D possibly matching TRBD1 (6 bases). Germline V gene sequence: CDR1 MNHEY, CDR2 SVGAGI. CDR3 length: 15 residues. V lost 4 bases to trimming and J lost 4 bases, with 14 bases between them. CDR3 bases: TGTGCCAGCAGTTCCTTGGGGGCGAGGGGAAACACCATATATTTT. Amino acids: CASSSLGARGNTIYF.

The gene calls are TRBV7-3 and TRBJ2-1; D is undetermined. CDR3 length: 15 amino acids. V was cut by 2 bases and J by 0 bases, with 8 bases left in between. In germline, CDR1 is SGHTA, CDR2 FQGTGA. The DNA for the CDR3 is TGTGCCAGCAGCTTAGCCCGTAGCTCCTACAATGAGCAGTTCTTC. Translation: CASSLARSSYNEQFF.

The CDR3 bases are TGTGCCAGCAGCCGTGACCTAGCGGGCACCGGGGAGCTGTTTTTT. Translating gives CASSRDLAGTGELFF. The chain joins TRBV7-3 to TRBJ2-2, with 8 bases that match TRBD2. This CDR3 region has 15 residues. The V gene end was trimmed by 5 bases and the J gene end by 4 bases; junction bases not matched to a gene: 6. The V gene's germline CDR1 is SGHTA and CDR2 FQGTGA.

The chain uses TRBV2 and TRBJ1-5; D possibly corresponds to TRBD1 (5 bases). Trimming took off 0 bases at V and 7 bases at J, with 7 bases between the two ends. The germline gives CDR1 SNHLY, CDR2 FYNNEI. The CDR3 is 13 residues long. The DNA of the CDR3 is TGTGCCAGCAGTGAAGCAGGGGTGCAGCCCCAGCATTTT. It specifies CASSEAGVQPQHF.

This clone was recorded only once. The CDR3 spells CASSPGQGLNTEAFF. The CDR3 DNA reads TGTGCCAGCAGCCCTGGACAGGGGCTAAACACTGAAGCTTTCTTT. The chain couples TRBV7-9 to TRBJ1-1, with TRBD1 matching 9 bases. CDR3 length: 15 residues. CDR1 and CDR2 (germline): SEHNR, FQNEAQ (reference sequence). Trimming removed 5 bases from V and 2 bases from J; junction bases left unmatched: 6.

CDR3 sequence: CASSMARYNSPLHF. In nucleotides, the CDR3 is TGTGCCAGCAGCATGGCGCGTTATAATTCACCCCTCCACTTT. The J gene is TRBJ1-6, the V gene TRBV5-4; D remains ambiguous. V lost 4 bases, J lost 4 bases, and 9 bases lay in between. The CDR3 is 14 amino acids. Germline CDR1 reads SGHNT; CDR2 reads YYREEE (reference sequence). The variable domain in full, with the rest retrieved from reference TRBV5-4 and TRBJ1-6, is ETGVTQSPTHLIKTRGQQVTLRCSSQSGHNTVSWYQQALGQGPQFIFQYYREEENGRGNFPPRFSGLQFPNYSSELNVNALELDDSALYLCASSMARYNSPLHFGNGTRLTVT.

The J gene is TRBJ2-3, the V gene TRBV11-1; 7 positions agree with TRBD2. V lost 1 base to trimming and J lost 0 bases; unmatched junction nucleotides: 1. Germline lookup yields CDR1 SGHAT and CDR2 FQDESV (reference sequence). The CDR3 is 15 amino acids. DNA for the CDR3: TGTGCCAGCAGCTTAGGGGAGGGCAGCACAGATACGCAGTATTTT. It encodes CASSLGEGSTDTQYF.

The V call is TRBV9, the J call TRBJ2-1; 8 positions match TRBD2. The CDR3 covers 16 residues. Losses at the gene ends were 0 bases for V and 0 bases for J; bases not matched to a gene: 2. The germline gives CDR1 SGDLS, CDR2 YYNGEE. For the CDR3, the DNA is TGTGCCAGCAGCGTAGACGCGGGAGGCTCCTACAATGAGCAGTTCTTC. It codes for CASSVDAGGSYNEQFF.

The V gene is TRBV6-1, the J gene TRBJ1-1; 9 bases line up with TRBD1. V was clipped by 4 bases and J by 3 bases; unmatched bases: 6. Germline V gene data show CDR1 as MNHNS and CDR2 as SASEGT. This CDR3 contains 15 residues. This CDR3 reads CASSVKQGAYTEAFF. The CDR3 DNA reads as TGTGCCAGCAGTGTTAAACAGGGGGCGTACACTGAAGCTTTCTTT.

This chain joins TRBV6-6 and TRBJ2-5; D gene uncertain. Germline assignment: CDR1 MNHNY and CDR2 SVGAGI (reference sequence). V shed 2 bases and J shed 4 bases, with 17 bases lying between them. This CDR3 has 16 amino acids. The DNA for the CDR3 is TGTGCCAGCAGTTACGAAAGCTCCGCGCTTGGAGAGACCCAGTACTTC. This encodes CASSYESSALGETQYF.

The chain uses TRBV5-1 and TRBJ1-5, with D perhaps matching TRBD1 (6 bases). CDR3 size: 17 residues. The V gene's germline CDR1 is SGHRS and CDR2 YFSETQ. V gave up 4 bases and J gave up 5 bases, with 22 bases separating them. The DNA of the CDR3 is TGCGCCAGCAGCATACGGACAGATATGGTCCTTTATCAGCCCCAGCATTTT. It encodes CASSIRTDMVLYQPQHF.

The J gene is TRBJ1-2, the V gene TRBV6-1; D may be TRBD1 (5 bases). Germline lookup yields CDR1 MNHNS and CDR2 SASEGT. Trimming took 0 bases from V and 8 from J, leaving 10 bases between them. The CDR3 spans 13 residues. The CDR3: CASSEASGIGYTF. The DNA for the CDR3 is TGTGCCAGCAGTGAAGCGTCAGGGATCGGCTACACCTTC.

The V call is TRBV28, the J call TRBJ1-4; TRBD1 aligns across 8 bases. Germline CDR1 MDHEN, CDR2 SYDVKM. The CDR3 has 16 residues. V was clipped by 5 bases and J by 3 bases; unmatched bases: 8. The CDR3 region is CASSLTGGRANEKLFF. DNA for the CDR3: TGTGCCAGCAGTCTCACAGGGGGGCGAGCTAATGAAAAACTGTTTTTT.

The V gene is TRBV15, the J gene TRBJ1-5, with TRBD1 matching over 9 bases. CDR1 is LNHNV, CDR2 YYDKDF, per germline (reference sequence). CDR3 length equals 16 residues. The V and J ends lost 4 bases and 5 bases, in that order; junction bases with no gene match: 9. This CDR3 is CATSTAGTGPDQPQHF. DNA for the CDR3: TGTGCCACCAGCACAGCTGGGACAGGGCCTGATCAGCCCCAGCATTTT.

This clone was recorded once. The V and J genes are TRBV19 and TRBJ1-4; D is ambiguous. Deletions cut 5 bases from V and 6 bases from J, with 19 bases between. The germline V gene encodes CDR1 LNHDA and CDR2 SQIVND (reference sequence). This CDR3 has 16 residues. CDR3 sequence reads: CASSLTWSWEDEKLFF. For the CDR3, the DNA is TGTGCCAGTAGTCTGACCTGGTCTTGGGAGGATGAAAAACTGTTTTTT.

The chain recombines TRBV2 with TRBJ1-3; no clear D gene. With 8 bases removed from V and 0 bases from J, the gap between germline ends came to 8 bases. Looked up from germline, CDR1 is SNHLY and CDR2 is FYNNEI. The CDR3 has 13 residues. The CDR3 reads CASAMSSGNTIYF. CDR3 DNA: TGTGCCAGCGCCATGAGCTCTGGAAACACCATATATTTT. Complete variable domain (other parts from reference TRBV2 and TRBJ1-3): EPEVTQTPSHQVTQMGQEVILRCVPISNHLYFYWYRQILGQKVEFLVSFYNNEISEKSEIFDDQFSVERPDGSNFTLKIRSTKLEDSAMYFCASAMSSGNTIYFGEGSWLTVV.

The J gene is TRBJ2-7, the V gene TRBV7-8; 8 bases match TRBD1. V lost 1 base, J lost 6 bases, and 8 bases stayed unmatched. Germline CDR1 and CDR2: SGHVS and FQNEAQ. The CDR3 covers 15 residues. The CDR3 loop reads CASSLERTGLFEQYF. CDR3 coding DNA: TGTGCCAGCAGCTTAGAACGGACAGGGCTGTTCGAGCAGTACTTC.

This chain's CDR3 is CASRFRGNSPLHF. Written as DNA, the CDR3 is TGTGCCAGCAGGTTCCGAGGGAATTCACCCCTCCACTTT. The chain couples TRBV5-6 to TRBJ1-6; D is unclear. The V and J ends lost 5 bases and 7 bases respectively, with 10 bases between them. The germline V gene has CDR1 SGHDT and CDR2 YYEEEE. The CDR3 extends over 13 amino acids. Supplemented by reference TRBV5-6 and TRBJ1-6, the full variable domain reads DAGVTQSPTHLIKTRGQQVTLRCSPKSGHDTVSWYQQALGQGPQFIFQYYEEEERQRGNFPDRFSGHQFPNYSSELNVNALLLGDSALYLCASRFRGNSPLHFGNGTRLTVT.

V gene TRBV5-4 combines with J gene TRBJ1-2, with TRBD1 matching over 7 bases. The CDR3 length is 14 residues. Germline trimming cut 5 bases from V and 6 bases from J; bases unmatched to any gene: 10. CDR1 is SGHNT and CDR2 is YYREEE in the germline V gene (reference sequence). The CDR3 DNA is TGTGCCAGCAGTTTAGTACAGGGGCGGCATGGCTACACCTTC. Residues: CASSLVQGRHGYTF.

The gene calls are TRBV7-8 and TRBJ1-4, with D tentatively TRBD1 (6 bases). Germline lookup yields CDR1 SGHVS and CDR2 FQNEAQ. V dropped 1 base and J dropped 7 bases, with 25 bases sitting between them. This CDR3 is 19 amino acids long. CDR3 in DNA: TGTGCCAGCAGCTTAGTGGCCCGGGACATCGCGATAAATTTTGAAAAACTGTTTTTT. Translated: CASSLVARDIAINFEKLFF. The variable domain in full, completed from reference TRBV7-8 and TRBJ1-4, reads GAGVSQSPRYKVAKRGQDVALRCDPISGHVSLFWYQQALGQGPEFLTYFQNEAQLDKSGLPSDRFFAERPEGSVSTLKIQRTQQEDSAVYLCASSLVARDIAINFEKLFFGSGTQLSVL.